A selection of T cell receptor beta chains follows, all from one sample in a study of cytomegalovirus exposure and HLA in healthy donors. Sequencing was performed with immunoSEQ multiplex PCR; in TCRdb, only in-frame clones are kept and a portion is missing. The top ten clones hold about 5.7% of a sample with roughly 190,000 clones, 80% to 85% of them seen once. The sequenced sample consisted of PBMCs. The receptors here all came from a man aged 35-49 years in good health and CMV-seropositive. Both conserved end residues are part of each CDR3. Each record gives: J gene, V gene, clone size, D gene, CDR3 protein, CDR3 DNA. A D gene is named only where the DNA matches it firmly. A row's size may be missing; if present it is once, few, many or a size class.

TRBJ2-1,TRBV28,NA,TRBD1,CASRGTGGTEQFF,TGTGCCAGCCGCGGGACAGGGGGGACTGAGCAGTTCTTC
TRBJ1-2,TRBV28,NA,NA,CASSPPGQAGLAQGGYTF,TGTGCCAGCAGTCCCCCGGGGCAGGCCGGATTGGCTCAGGGGGGCTACACCTTC
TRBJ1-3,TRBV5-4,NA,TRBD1,CASSASRQGSGNTIYF,TGTGCCAGCAGCGCCTCCCGACAGGGATCTGGAAACACCATATATTTT
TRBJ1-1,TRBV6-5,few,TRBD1,CASSRQGADAFF,TGTGCCAGCAGCCGACAGGGGGCGGATGCTTTCTTT
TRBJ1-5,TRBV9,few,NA,CASSSGGETQPQHF,TGTGCCAGCAGCTCAGGAGGGGAAACTCAGCCCCAGCATTTT
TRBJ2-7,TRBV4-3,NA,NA,CASSQDRRRFTYEQYF,TGCGCCAGCAGCCAAGATAGACGGAGATTTACCTACGAGCAGTACTTC
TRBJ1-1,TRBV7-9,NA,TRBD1,CASSYPSGDSTEAFF,TGTGCCAGCAGCTACCCATCAGGGGACAGCACTGAAGCTTTCTTT
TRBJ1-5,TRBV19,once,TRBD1,CASAFGTGNQPQHF,TGTGCCAGTGCGTTCGGGACAGGTAATCAGCCCCAGCATTTT
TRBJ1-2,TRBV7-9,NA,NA,CASSLGGTTNYGYTF,TGTGCCAGCAGCTTAGGTGGGACAACGAACTATGGCTACACCTTC
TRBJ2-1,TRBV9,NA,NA,CASSAGSRSDEQFF,TGTGCCAGCAGTGCAGGGTCTAGGTCGGATGAGCAGTTCTTC
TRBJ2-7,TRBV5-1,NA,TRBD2,CASSLLAGGSYEQYF,TGCGCCAGCAGCTTATTGGCGGGGGGGTCCTACGAGCAGTACTTC
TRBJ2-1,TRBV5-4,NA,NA,CASSYSNEQFF,TGTGCCAGCAGCTATAGCAATGAGCAGTTCTTC
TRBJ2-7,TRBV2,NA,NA,CASSDYNGGLSGYEQYF,TGTGCCAGCAGCGATTATAATGGCGGGCTGAGCGGGTACGAGCAGTACTTC
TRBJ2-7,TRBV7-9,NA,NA,CASSLVRGSYEQYF,TGTGCCAGCAGCTTAGTAAGAGGATCCTACGAGCAGTACTTC
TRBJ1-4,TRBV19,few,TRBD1,CASSAGQVNEKLFF,TGTGCCAGTAGTGCCGGACAGGTCAATGAAAAACTGTTTTTT
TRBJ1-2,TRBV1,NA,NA,CTRETPDRVRYGYTF,TGCACCAGGGAGACCCCGGACAGGGTTCGCTATGGCTACACCTTC
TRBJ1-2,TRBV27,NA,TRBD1,CASSGTGGNYGYTF,TGTGCCAGCAGTGGGACAGGAGGAAACTATGGCTACACCTTC
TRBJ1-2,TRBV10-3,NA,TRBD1,CAISEPGQPNYGYTF,TGTGCCATCAGTGAACCGGGACAGCCTAACTATGGCTACACCTTC
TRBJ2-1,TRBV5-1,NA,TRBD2,CASSLALGLAGNEQFF,TGCGCCAGCAGCTTGGCCCTGGGCCTAGCGGGTAATGAGCAGTTCTTC
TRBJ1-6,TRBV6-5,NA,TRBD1,CASSDRGQGPLHF,TGTGCCAGCAGTGACAGGGGGCAAGGACCCCTCCACTTT
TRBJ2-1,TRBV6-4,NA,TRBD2,CASSAASGSSYNEQFF,TGTGCCAGCAGTGCGGCTAGCGGTAGCTCCTACAATGAGCAGTTCTTC
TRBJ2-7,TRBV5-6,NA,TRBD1,CASSPTDRGYYEQYF,TGTGCCAGCAGCCCGACGGACAGGGGATACTACGAGCAGTACTTC
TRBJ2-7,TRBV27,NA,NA,CASQWGQRMGEQYF,TGTGCCAGCCAGTGGGGGCAGCGGATGGGAGAGCAGTACTTC
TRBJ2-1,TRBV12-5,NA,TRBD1,CASGLVGTGAGEQFF,TGTGCTAGTGGTTTGGTAGGGACAGGGGCGGGGGAGCAGTTCTTC
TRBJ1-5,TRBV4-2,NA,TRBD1,CASSQEVGTGRFDSNQPQHF,TGTGCCAGCAGCCAAGAGGTTGGGACAGGGAGGTTTGATAGCAATCAGCCCCAGCATTTT
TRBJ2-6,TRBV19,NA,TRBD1,CASSEGARSSGANVLTF,TGTGCCAGTAGTGAGGGGGCGCGTTCCTCTGGGGCCAACGTCCTGACTTTC
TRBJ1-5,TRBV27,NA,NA,CASSGDRFNQPQHF,TGTGCCAGCAGTGGAGACAGATTCAATCAGCCCCAGCATTTT
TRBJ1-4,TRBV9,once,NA,CASSPQGTANEKLFF,TGTGCCAGCAGCCCGCAGGGAACGGCTAATGAAAAACTGTTTTTT
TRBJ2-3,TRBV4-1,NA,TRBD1,CASSQARDRGTDTQYF,TGCGCCAGCAGCCAAGCCCGGGACAGAGGCACAGATACGCAGTATTTT
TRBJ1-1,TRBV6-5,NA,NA,CASIPGGGVAFF,TGTGCCAGCATCCCCGGAGGGGGGGTAGCTTTCTTT
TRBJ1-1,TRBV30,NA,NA,CAWLHGGNTEAFF,TGTGCCTGGTTACACGGGGGAAACACTGAAGCTTTCTTT
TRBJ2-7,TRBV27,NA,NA,CASSYGRDYEQYF,TGTGCCAGCAGTTACGGCAGGGACTACGAGCAGTACTTC
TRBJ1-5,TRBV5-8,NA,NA,CASNSRSNQPQHF,TGTGCCAGCAATTCCCGGAGCAATCAGCCCCAGCATTTT
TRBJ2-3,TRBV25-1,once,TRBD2,CASSEFGGGPTDTQYF,TGTGCCAGCAGTGAATTTGGCGGGGGGCCCACAGATACGCAGTATTTT
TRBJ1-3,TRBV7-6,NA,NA,CASSPLGSGNTIYF,TGTGCCAGCAGCCCGCTTGGGAGTGGAAACACCATATATTTT
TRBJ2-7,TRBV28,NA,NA,CASSHSQGSVHEQYF,TGTGCCAGCAGCCACTCTCAGGGATCAGTCCACGAGCAGTACTTC
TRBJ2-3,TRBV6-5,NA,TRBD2,CASSPGGSTDTQYF,TGTGCCAGCAGCCCCGGGGGGAGCACAGATACGCAGTATTTT
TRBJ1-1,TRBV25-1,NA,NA,CASSDGTDEAFF,TGTGCCAGCAGTGACGGGACTGACGAAGCTTTCTTT
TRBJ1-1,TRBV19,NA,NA,CASSIKRNTEAFF,TGTGCCAGTAGTATTAAGCGGAACACTGAAGCTTTCTTT
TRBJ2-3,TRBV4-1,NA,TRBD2,CASSPREAQGDTQYF,TGCGCCAGCAGCCCCCGGGAGGCCCAAGGGGATACGCAGTATTTT
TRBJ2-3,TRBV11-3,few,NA,CASSLESGSTDTQYF,TGTGCCAGCAGCTTAGAAAGCGGTAGCACAGATACGCAGTATTTT
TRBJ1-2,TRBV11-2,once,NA,CASSLDPGNYGYTF,TGTGCCAGCAGCTTAGACCCGGGGAACTATGGCTACACCTTC
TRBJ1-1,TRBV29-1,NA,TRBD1,CSVSGTGKNTEAFF,TGCAGCGTTTCTGGGACAGGGAAGAACACTGAAGCTTTCTTT
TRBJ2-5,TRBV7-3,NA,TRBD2,CASSFPGASGEGTQYF,TGTGCCAGCAGCTTTCCCGGGGCTAGCGGGGAAGGGACCCAGTACTTC
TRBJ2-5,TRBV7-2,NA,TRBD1,CASSLWDRGKTQYF,TGTGCCAGCAGCCTGTGGGACAGGGGAAAGACCCAGTACTTC
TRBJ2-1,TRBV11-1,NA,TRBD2,CASSLRGGGGYNEQFF,TGTGCCAGCAGCTTACGGGGCGGGGGGGGCTACAATGAGCAGTTCTTC
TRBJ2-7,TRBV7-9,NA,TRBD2,CASSLASGVDEQYF,TGTGCCAGCAGCTTAGCCAGCGGGGTCGACGAGCAGTACTTC
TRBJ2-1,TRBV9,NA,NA,CASSVGGAQWVEQFF,TGTGCCAGCAGCGTAGGCGGTGCTCAATGGGTTGAGCAGTTCTTC
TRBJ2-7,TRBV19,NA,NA,CASSKTGYEQYF,TGTGCCAGTAGTAAGACGGGCTACGAGCAGTACTTC
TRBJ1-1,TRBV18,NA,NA,CASSPLRGSAANTEAFF,TGTGCCAGCTCACCACTACGGGGATCAGCCGCGAACACTGAAGCTTTCTTT
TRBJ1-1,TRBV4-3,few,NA,CASSQVPSLEAFF,TGCGCCAGCAGCCAAGTCCCGTCCCTCGAGGCTTTCTTT
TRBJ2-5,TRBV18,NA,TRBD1,CASSPGTGQETQYF,TGTGCCAGCTCACCGGGGACAGGGCAAGAGACCCAGTACTTC
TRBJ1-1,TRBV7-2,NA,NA,CASSLEFHTEAFF,TGTGCCAGCAGCTTGGAGTTCCACACTGAAGCTTTCTTT
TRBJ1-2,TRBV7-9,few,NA,CSSSLGTTGLAYGYTF,TGTTCCAGCAGCTTAGGGACGACAGGCCTTGCCTATGGCTACACCTTC
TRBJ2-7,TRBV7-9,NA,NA,CSSSLGTYEQYF,TGTTCCAGCAGCTTAGGTACCTACGAGCAGTACTTC
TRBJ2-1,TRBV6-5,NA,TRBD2,CASSYSGGGAFF,TGTGCCAGCAGTTACTCGGGCGGGGGGGCGTTCTTC
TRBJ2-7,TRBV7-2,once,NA,CASSLPGREQYF,TGTGCCAGCAGCCTCCCAGGCCGGGAGCAGTACTTC
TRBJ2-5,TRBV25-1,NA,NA,CASSAKETQYF,TGTGCCAGCAGTGCAAAAGAGACCCAGTACTTC